This TCR beta chain comes out of a study of molecular identifiers for immune sequencing clone quantification. With regard to this clonotype: Its antigen remains unknown. A clone one base away is much larger, so this may be a read error.

Each CDR3 protein gets one entry after TCRdb re-called the PCR reads with MiXCR. The data hold just over 95,000 distinct CDR3 sequences, with more than 20% observed a single time. The V gene's germline CDR1 is GTSNPN and CDR2 SVGIG (reference sequence). With V trimmed by 4 bases and J by 7 bases, 7 bases remained unmatched. The CDR3 runs 13 residues. Study-wide points: In cases of identical TCR molecules sharing a barcode, highly expanded clone sizes could be underestimated. Clonotypes surpassing 20 RNA copies contained over 98% of effector molecules, versus under 1% in naive cells.

The material sequenced was naive CD8+ T cells from blood, with Jurkat cell RNA spiked in. Subset described: FACS-sorted CD8+CD4-CCR7+CD45RA+ naive T cells. V is TRBV30 and J is TRBJ2-5, with 9 bases fitting TRBD1. The receptor comes from a human donor in good health. Some libraries in this study had Jurkat cell RNA spiked in. CDR3 residues: CAWNGQGLGTQYF. Here the CDR3 DNA reads TGTGCCTGGAATGGACAGGGGCTAGGGACCCAGTACTTC.